One sample yielded the 21 T cell receptor beta chains listed below, sequenced in a study of shared clonotypes between healthy human individuals (dated by TCRdb to about 2020). The receptor library was made with the immunoSEQ multiplex PCR assay. Drawn from immuneACCESS, this table holds only the in-frame rearrangements with V and J called that TCRdb kept. Clones are partly lost; checked studies trace under half to an unresolved V gene and leave the rest unexplained. The sample table records approximately 710,000 clones; about nine tenths of these occur just once. The top ten constitute 30% to 40% of the sample. What was sequenced was memory CD8+ T cells from PBMCs. What this sample's cell subset or site label stands for: CD45RO+ cells pooled with CCR7-negative TemRA cells. These receptors all come from a man younger than 35 in good health. Some clones in this sample may be carry-over from other donors' samples.

V and J are TRBV9 and TRBJ1-2; D is unresolved. The CDR3 loop spans 13 amino acids. V was cut by 0 bases and J by 3 bases, with 6 bases left in between. Germline CDR1 SGDLS, CDR2 YYNGEE. The CDR3 spells CASSVAKDYGYTF. DNA for the CDR3: TGTGCCAGCAGCGTAGCAAAGGACTATGGCTACACCTTC.

This clone was observed a single time. This sequence joins TRBV4-2 and TRBJ2-5, with 14 bases fitting TRBD2. This CDR3 has 19 residues. Germline values: CDR1 LGHNA, CDR2 YNFKEQ. The junction had 7 bases not matched to a gene; V was cut back by 0 bases and J by 1 base. The CDR3 DNA reads TGTGCCAGCAGCCAAGATAGGGGGACTAGCGGGAGTCTCCAAGAGACCCAGTACTTC. Protein product: CASSQDRGTSGSLQETQYF.

J is TRBJ1-5 and V is TRBV6-5; D is perhaps TRBD1 (5 bases). Deletions cut 2 bases from V and 6 bases from J, with 14 bases between. The CDR3 has 15 residues. The germline gives CDR1 MNHEY, CDR2 SVGAGI. The CDR3 region is CASSYGGGAAQPQHF. Here the CDR3 DNA reads TGTGCCAGCAGTTACGGAGGAGGGGCCGCTCAGCCCCAGCATTTT.

The sample holds one count of this clone. This chain's CDR3 is CASGSGVTIGNEQFF. The CDR3 coding sequence is TGTGCCAGCGGATCGGGGGTGACGATCGGAAATGAGCAGTTCTTC. The chain employs TRBV6-6 and TRBJ2-1, with D possibly being TRBD2 (6 bases). This CDR3 has 15 amino acids. Trimming left V 8 bases short and J 7 bases short, with 21 bases between. The germline V gene encodes CDR1 MNHNY and CDR2 SVGAGI (reference sequence).

The chain employs TRBV7-9 and TRBJ1-3, with TRBD1 as a possible D gene (6 bases). The V end was cut by 1 base, the J end by 1 base, with 17 bases between. CDR3 length equals 18 residues. Looked up from germline, CDR1 is SEHNR and CDR2 is FQNEAQ (reference sequence). The CDR3 sequence is CASSLETGQTDSGNTIYF. The CDR3 coding sequence is TGTGCCAGCAGCTTAGAAACCGGACAGACCGATTCTGGAAACACCATATATTTT.

This chain uses TRBV27 with TRBJ2-7; tentatively, D is TRBD2 (6 bases). Germline lookup yields CDR1 MNHEY and CDR2 SMNVEV (reference sequence). This CDR3 comprises 13 residues. V dropped 8 bases and J dropped 5 bases, with 16 bases sitting between them. DNA of the CDR3: TGTGCCAGCGCCCTAGCGCCTCTGCACGAGCAGTACTTC. Protein product: CASALAPLHEQYF.

This chain connects TRBV4-2 to TRBJ2-7; tentative D call: TRBD2 (6 bases). V lost 3 bases and J 3 bases, leaving 21 bases between the germline ends. Per germline, CDR1 LGHNA and CDR2 YNFKEQ. The CDR3 loop spans 17 amino acids. The CDR3 DNA reads TGTGCCAGCAGCCACCAATTTGGGGAGGTCCCCAACTACGAGCAGTACTTC. It specifies CASSHQFGEVPNYEQYF.

V gene TRBV7-9 combines with J gene TRBJ2-5; 9 bases map to TRBD2. The CDR3 runs to 18 residues. J gave up 2 bases and V 0 bases, and 10 bases lay outside the gene matches. Germline assignment: CDR1 SEHNR and CDR2 FQNEAQ (reference sequence). This CDR3 reads CASSLAAASGTQQETQYF. The DNA for the CDR3 is TGTGCCAGCAGCTTAGCGGCGGCTAGCGGGACTCAACAAGAGACCCAGTACTTC.

This sequence joins TRBV10-2 and TRBJ2-2; tentative D call: TRBD2 (6 bases). The CDR3 consists of 14 residues. Germline lookup yields CDR1 WSHSY and CDR2 SAAADI. Trimming took off 4 bases at V and 6 bases at J, with 12 bases between the two ends. The CDR3 spells CASSGRTGAGELFF. Written as DNA, the CDR3 is TGCGCCAGCAGTGGGCGAACGGGGGCCGGGGAGCTGTTTTTT.

About this clone: A read error may produce the germline difference seen at one junction end. The genes are TRBV28 and TRBJ2-1; TRBD2 matches 9 bases. The CDR3 contains 14 residues. The germline CDR1 and CDR2 sequences are MDHEN and SYDVKM. As DNA, the CDR3 is TGTGCCAGCAGTTTTCGCGGGAGGGACAATAAGCAGTTCTTC. Protein product: CASSFRGRDNKQFF.

The V and J genes are TRBV28 and TRBJ2-1; D remains ambiguous. Germline-derived CDR1 and CDR2 are MDHEN and SYDVKM. The V and J ends lost 2 bases and 4 bases respectively, with 9 bases between them. This CDR3 region has 14 residues. In DNA form, the CDR3 reads TGTGCCAGCAGTTTAACTTTGGGTTACAATGAGCAGTTCTTC. Translating gives CASSLTLGYNEQFF.

The J gene is TRBJ2-1, the V gene TRBV10-3; 8 positions match TRBD2. This CDR3 is 17 amino acids long. Germline CDR1 ENHRY, CDR2 SYGVKD. After removal of 0 bases from V and 6 bases from J, the junction contained 10 bases not matched to a gene. The DNA of the CDR3 is TGTGCCATCAGTGAGTCCCGCTCCGGGACTAGGGGCAATGAGCAGTTCTTC. The encoded protein is CAISESRSGTRGNEQFF.

The rearrangement uses TRBV28 and TRBJ2-3; 9 positions agree with TRBD2. The CDR3 length is 16 residues. Per the germline V gene, CDR1 is MDHEN and CDR2 is SYDVKM. V gave up 5 bases and J gave up 1 base; unmatched junction bases: 7. CDR3 protein: CASSPSRLAGTDTQYF. CDR3 bases: TGTGCCAGCAGTCCTTCTCGACTAGCGGGCACAGATACGCAGTATTTT.

The rearrangement uses TRBV4-1 and TRBJ1-3; D may be TRBD1 (5 bases). The CDR3 spans 16 residues. Trimming removed 4 bases at V and 0 bases at J, with 13 bases between. CDR1 is MGHRA, CDR2 YSYEKL, per germline. CDR3 amino acids: CASSLKGTGSGNTIYF. DNA for the CDR3: TGCGCCAGCAGCCTGAAAGGGACGGGCTCTGGAAACACCATATATTTT.

This CDR3 reads CASNQGGGEQYF. DNA for the CDR3: TGTGCCAGCAACCAGGGGGGGGGCGAGCAGTACTTC. The chain couples TRBV5-4 to TRBJ2-7; D could derive from TRBD1 or TRBD2 (7 bases each). CDR1 and CDR2 (germline): SGHNT, YYREEE (reference sequence). CDR3 length: 12 residues. V was shortened by 6 bases and J by 6 bases, with 13 bases between the two germline ends.

V is TRBV28 and J is TRBJ1-2; D remains unclear. The CDR3 is 14 amino acids. Germline loops: CDR1 MDHEN, CDR2 SYDVKM. Trimming cost V 5 bases and J 0 bases, with 10 bases left between them. The CDR3 DNA reads TGTGCCAGCAGTACGGACCTCGCTAACTATGGCTACACCTTC. Translating gives CASSTDLANYGYTF.

This clone occurred many times. This chain joins TRBV15 and TRBJ1-3; D remains unclear. Trimming took off 0 bases at V and 1 base at J, with 10 bases between the two ends. CDR3 length: 16 residues. CDR1 and CDR2 from the germline V gene are LNHNV and YYDKDF (reference sequence). In nucleotides, the CDR3 is TGTGCCACCAGCAGAGATGGAGGAGATTCTGGAAACACCATATATTTT. The encoded protein is CATSRDGGDSGNTIYF.

The chain is built from TRBV27 and TRBJ1-4; the D is unclear. The V gene lost 4 bases and the J gene lost 10 bases, with 10 bases spanning the gap. The CDR3 totals 12 residues. The germline V gene encodes CDR1 MNHEY and CDR2 SMNVEV (reference sequence). The CDR3 region is CASSSDERKLFF. The CDR3 DNA follows: TGTGCCAGCAGTTCCGACGAAAGAAAACTGTTTTTT.

V usage is TRBV2 and J usage is TRBJ2-2, with 9 nucleotides matching TRBD1. The ends lost 5 bases at V and 3 bases at J; junction bases unmatched: 1. Per germline, CDR1 SNHLY and CDR2 FYNNEI. CDR3 length: 14 amino acids. This chain's CDR3 is CASSWDRDTGELFF. CDR3 nucleotides: TGTGCCAGCAGTTGGGACAGGGACACCGGGGAGCTGTTTTTT.

The chain couples TRBV7-8 to TRBJ2-7, with D hard to call. CDR3 length equals 12 residues. V was cut by 8 bases and J by 0 bases, with 8 bases left in between. Germline V gene lookup returns CDR1 SGHVS and CDR2 FQNEAQ. The CDR3 is CASGDGSYEQYF. CDR3 nucleotides: TGTGCCAGCGGGGATGGCTCCTACGAGCAGTACTTC.

The chain couples TRBV5-3 to TRBJ2-5, with D perhaps TRBD1 or TRBD2 (6 bases each). TRBV5-3 is an open reading frame, and its role is uncertain. The V and J ends lost 4 bases and 4 bases respectively, with 17 bases between them. This CDR3 comprises 15 residues. CDR3 residues: CARSPPGAWGETQYF. The CDR3 nucleotides are TGTGCCAGAAGCCCCCCGGGGGCCTGGGGAGAGACCCAGTACTTC.